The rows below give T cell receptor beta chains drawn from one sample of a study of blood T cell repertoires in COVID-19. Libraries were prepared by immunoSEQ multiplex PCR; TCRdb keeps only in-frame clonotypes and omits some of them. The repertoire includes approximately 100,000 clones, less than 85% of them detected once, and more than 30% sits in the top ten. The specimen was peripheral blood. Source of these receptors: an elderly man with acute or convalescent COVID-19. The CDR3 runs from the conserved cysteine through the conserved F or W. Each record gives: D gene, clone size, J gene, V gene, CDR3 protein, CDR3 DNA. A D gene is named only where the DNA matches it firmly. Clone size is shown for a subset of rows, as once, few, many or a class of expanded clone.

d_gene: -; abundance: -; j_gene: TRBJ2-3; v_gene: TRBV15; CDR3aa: CATSRVPLDTQYF; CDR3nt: TGTGCCACCAGCAGAGTCCCCCTAGATACGCAGTATTTT
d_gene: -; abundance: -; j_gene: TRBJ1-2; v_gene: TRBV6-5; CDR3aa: CASSRDRANYGYTF; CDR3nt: TGTGCCAGCAGCCGAGACAGAGCTAACTATGGCTACACCTTC
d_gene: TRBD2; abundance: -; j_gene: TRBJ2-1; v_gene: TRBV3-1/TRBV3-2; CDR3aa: CASSHGLAGGPGSYNEQFF; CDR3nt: TGTGCCAGCAGCCATGGACTAGCGGGAGGGCCCGGGAGCTACAATGAGCAGTTCTTC
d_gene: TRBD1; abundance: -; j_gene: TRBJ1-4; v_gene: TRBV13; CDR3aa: CASSWRQGGNEKLFF; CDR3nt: TGTGCCAGCAGCTGGAGACAGGGGGGGAATGAAAAACTGTTTTTT
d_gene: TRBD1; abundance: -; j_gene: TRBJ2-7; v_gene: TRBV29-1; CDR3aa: CSVEGGAGPDRGSYEQYF; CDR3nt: TGCAGCGTTGAAGGGGGGGCTGGTCCGGACAGGGGGTCCTACGAGCAGTACTTC
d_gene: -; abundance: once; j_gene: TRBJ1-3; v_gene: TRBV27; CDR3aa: CASSSLAARNTIYF; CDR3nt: TGTGCCAGCAGTTCCTTAGCAGCTCGAAACACCATATATTTT
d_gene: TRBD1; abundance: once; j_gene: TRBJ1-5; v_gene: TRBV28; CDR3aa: CASSKGAARPQHF; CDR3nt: TGTGCCAGCAGCAAGGGGGCTGCCCGTCCCCAGCATTTT
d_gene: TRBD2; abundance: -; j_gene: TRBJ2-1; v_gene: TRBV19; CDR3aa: CASSIGLAGDEQFF; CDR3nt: TGTGCCAGTAGTATAGGACTAGCGGGAGATGAGCAGTTCTTC
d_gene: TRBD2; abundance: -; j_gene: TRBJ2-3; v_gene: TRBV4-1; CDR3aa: CASSQTGTSGSTDTQYF; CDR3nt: TGCGCCAGCAGCCAAACCGGGACTAGCGGGAGTACAGATACGCAGTATTTT
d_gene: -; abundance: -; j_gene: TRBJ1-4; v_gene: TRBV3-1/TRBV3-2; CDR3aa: CASGEGGRNEKLFF; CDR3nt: TGTGCCAGCGGGGAGGGCGGAAGGAATGAAAAACTGTTTTTT
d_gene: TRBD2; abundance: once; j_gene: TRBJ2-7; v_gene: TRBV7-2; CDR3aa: CASSGTLAGGRHEQYF; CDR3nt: TGTGCCAGCAGCGGCACCCTAGCGGGAGGAAGACACGAGCAGTACTTC